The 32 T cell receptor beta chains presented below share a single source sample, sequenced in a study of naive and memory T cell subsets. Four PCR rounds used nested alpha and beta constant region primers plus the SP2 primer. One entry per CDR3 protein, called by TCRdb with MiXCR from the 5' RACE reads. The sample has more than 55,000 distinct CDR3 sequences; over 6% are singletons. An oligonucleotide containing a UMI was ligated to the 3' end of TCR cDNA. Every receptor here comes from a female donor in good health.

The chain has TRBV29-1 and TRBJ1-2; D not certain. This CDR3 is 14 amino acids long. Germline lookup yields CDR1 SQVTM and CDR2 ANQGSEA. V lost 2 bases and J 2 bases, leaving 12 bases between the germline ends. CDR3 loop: CSVESIRPNYGYTF. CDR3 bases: TGCAGCGTTGAATCTATAAGACCAAACTATGGCTACACCTTC.

The CDR3, as DNA: TGTGCCAGCAGTCGTTACGGACGGTCCCTTTCGGAAGCTTTCTTT. Residues: CASSRYGRSLSEAFF. V and J are TRBV7-2 and TRBJ1-1; no firm D call. This CDR3 is 15 amino acids long. CDR1 and CDR2 from the germline V gene are SGHTA and FQGNSA. V lost 6 bases, J lost 8 bases, and 22 bases lay in between.

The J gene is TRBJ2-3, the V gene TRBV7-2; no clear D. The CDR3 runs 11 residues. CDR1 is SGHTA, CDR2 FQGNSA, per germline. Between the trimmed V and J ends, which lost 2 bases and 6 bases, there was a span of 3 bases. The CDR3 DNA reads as TGTGCCAGCAGCTTATTCGATACGCAGTATTTT. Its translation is CASSLFDTQYF. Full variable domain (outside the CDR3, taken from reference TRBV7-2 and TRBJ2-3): GAGVSQSPSNKVTEKGKDVELRCDPISGHTALYWYRQSLGQGLEFLIYFQGNSAPDKSGLPSDRFSAERTGGSVSTLTIQRTQQEDSAVYLCASSLFDTQYFGPGTRLTVL.

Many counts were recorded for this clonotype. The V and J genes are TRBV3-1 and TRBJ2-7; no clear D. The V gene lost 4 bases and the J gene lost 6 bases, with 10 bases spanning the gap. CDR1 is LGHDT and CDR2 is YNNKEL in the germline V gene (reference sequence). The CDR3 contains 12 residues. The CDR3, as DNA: TGTGCCAGCAGCCGGACCGCGAGCGAGCAGTACTTC. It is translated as CASSRTASEQYF.

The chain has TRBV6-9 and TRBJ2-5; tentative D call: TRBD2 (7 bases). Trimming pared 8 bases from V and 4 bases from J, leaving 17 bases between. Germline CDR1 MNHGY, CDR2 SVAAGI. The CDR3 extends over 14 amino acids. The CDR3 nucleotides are TGTGCCAGCGAGGAAGAAGGGGGGGGAGAGACCCAGTACTTC. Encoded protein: CASEEEGGGETQYF.

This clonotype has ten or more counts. The CDR3 DNA sequence: TGTGCCAGCAGTTGGCAGGGAGGGGACTATGGCTACACCTTC. This gives the protein CASSWQGGDYGYTF. This chain connects TRBV6-2 or TRBV6-3 to TRBJ1-2; a possible D gene is TRBD1 (5 bases). Germline V gene data show CDR1 as MNHEY and CDR2 as SVGEGT. V was shortened by 4 bases and J by 3 bases, with 12 bases between the two germline ends. The CDR3 sequence is 14 residues long.

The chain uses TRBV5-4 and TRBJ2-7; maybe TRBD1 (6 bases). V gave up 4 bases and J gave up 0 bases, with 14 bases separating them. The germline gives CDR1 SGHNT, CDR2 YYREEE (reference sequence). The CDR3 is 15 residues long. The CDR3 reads CASSGSGTSSYEQYF. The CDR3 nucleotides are TGTGCCAGCAGCGGATCCGGGACAAGCTCCTACGAGCAGTACTTC.

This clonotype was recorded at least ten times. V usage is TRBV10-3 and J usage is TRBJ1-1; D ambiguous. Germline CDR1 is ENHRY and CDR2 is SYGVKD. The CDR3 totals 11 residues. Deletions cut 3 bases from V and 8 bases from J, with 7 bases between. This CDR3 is CAISESGEAFF. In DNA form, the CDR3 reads TGTGCCATCAGTGAATCGGGGGAAGCTTTCTTT.

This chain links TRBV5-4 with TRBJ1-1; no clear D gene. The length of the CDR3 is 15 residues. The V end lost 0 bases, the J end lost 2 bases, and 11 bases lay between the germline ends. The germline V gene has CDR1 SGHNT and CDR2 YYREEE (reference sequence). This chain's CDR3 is CASSLDSLSNTEAFF. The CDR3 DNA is TGTGCCAGCAGCTTGGACTCGTTGAGTAACACTGAAGCTTTCTTT.

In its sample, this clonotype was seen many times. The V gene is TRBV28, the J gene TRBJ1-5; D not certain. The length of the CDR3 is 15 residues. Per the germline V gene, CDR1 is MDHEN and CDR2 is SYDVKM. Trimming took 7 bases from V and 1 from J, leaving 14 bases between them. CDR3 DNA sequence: TGTGCCAGCATCAGGTCGTGGGGAAGCAATCAGCCCCAGCATTTT. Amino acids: CASIRSWGSNQPQHF.

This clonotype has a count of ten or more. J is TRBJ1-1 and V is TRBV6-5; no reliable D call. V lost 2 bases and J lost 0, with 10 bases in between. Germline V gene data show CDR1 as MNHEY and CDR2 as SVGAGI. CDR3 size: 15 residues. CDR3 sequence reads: CASSYDRRMNTEAFF. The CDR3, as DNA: TGTGCCAGCAGTTACGATCGGAGAATGAACACTGAAGCTTTCTTT.

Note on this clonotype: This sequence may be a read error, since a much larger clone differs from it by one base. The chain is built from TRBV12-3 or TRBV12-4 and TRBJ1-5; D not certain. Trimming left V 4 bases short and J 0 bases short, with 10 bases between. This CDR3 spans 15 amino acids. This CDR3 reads CASSSRFNSNQPQHF. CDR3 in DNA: TGTGCCAGCAGTTCGAGGTTCAATAGCAATCAGCCCCAGCATTTT.

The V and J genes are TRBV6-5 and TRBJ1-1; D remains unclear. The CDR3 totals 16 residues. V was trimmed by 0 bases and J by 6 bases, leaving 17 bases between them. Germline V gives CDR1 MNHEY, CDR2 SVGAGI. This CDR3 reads CASSYSSKPGGSEAFF. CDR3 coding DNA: TGTGCCAGCAGTTACTCGAGTAAGCCGGGAGGGTCTGAAGCTTTCTTT.

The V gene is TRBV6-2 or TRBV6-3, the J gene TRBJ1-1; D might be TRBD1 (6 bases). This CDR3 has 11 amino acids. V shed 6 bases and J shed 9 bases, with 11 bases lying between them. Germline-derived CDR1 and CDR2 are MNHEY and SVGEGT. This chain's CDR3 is CASSRQGQAFF. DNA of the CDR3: TGTGCCAGCAGCCGTCAGGGGCAAGCTTTCTTT.

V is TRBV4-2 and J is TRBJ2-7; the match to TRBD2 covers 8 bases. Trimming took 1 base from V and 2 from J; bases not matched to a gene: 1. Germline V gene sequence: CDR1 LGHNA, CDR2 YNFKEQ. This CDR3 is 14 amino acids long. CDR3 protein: CASSQARGAYEQYF. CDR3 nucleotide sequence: TGTGCCAGCAGCCAAGCGCGGGGGGCCTACGAGCAGTACTTC.

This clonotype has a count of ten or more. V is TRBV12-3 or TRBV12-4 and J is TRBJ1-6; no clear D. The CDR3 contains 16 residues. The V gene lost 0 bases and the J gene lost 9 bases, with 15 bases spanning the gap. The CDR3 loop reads CASSLARMRSGSPLHF. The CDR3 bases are TGTGCCAGCAGTTTAGCCCGGATGAGATCCGGTTCACCCCTCCACTTT.

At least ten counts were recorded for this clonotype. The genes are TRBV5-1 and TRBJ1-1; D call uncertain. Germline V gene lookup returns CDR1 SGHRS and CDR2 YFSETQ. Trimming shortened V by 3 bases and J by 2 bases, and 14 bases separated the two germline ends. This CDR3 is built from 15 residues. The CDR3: CASSYKSGSNTEAFF. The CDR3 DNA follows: TGCGCCAGCAGCTACAAATCCGGGTCTAACACTGAAGCTTTCTTT. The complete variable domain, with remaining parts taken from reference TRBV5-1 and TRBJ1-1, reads KAGVTQTPRYLIKTRGQQVTLSCSPISGHRSVSWYQQTPGQGLQFLFEYFSETQRNKGNFPGRFSGRQFSNSRSEMNVSTLELGDSALYLCASSYKSGSNTEAFFGQGTRLTVV.

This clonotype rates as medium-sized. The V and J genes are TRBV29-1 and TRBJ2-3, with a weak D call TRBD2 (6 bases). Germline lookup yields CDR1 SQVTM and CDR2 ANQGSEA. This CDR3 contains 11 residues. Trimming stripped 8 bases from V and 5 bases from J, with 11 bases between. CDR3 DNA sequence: TGCAGCAACCGGGACTTAGATACGCAGTATTTT. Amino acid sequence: CSNRDLDTQYF.

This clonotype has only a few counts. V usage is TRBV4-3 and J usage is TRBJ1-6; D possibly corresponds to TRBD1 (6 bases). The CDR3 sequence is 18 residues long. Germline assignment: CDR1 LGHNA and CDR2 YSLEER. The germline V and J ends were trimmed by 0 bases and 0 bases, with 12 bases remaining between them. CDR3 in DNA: TGCGCCAGCAGCCAAGATTCGGCCAGGGGCTCCTATAATTCACCCCTCCACTTT. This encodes CASSQDSARGSYNSPLHF.

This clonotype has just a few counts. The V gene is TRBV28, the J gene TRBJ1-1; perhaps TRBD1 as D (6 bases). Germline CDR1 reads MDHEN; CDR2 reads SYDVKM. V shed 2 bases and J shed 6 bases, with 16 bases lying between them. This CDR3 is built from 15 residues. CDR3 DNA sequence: TGTGCCAGCAGTTTAGGCGGAACAGGGAGCCCTGAAGCTTTCTTT. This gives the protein CASSLGGTGSPEAFF.

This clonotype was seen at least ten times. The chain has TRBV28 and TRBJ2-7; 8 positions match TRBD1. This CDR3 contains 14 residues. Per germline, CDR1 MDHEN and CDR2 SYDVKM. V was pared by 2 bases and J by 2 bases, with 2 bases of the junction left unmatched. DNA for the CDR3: TGTGCCAGCAGTTTACAGGGGGCGGCCTACGAGCAGTACTTC. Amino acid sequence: CASSLQGAAYEQYF.

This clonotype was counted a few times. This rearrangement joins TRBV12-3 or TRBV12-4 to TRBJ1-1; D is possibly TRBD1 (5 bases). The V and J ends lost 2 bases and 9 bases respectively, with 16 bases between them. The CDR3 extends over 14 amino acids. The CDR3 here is CASSLNPGNSQAFF. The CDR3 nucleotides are TGTGCCAGCAGTTTAAATCCAGGGAACTCTCAAGCTTTCTTT.

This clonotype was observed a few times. DNA of the CDR3: TGTGCCAGCTTTCCCTATAGGGCAGGCCGCTACGAGCAGTACTTC. Translation gives CASFPYRAGRYEQYF. The chain joins TRBV7-8 to TRBJ2-7, with D uncertain. The CDR3 length is 15 residues. The V gene lost 8 bases and the J gene lost 3 bases, with 20 bases spanning the gap. Germline V gene data show CDR1 as SGHVS and CDR2 as FQNEAQ.

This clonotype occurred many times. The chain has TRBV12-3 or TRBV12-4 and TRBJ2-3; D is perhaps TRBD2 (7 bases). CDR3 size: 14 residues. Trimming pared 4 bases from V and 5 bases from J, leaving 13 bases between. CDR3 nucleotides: TGTGCCAGCAGTTCACGGGGGGCAGGAGATACGCAGTATTTT. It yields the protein CASSSRGAGDTQYF.

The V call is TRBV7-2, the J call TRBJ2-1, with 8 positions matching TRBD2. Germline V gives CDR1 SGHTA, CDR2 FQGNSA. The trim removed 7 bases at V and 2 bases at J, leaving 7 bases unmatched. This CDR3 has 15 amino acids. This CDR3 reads CASTSPGGPYNEQFF. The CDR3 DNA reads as TGTGCCAGCACCTCTCCGGGGGGGCCCTACAATGAGCAGTTCTTC.

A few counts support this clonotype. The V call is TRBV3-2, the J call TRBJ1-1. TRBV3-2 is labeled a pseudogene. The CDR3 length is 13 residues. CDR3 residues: CASRGWGGPEAFF. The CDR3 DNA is TGTGCCAGCAGGGGTTGGGGAGGACCCGAAGCTTTCTTT.

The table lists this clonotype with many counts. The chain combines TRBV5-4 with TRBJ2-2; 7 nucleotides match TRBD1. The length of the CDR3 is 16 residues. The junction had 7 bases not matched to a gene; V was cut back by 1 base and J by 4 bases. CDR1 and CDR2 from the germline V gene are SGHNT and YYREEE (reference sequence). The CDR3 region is CASSLFPGGSTGELFF. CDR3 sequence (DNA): TGTGCCAGCAGCTTGTTTCCAGGGGGAAGCACCGGGGAGCTGTTTTTT.

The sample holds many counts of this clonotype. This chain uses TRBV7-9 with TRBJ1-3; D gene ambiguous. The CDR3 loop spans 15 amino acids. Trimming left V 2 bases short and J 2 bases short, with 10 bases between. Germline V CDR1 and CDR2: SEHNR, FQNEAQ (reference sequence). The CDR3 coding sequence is TGTGCCAGCAGCTTAAGGTTTGGCCCTGGAAACACCATATATTTT. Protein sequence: CASSLRFGPGNTIYF.

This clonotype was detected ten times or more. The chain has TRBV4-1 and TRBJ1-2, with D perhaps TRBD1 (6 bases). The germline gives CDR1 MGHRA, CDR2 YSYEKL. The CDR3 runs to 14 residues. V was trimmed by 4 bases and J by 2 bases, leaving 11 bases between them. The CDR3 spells CASSPIDRNYGYTF. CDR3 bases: TGCGCCAGCAGCCCGATCGACAGGAACTATGGCTACACCTTC.

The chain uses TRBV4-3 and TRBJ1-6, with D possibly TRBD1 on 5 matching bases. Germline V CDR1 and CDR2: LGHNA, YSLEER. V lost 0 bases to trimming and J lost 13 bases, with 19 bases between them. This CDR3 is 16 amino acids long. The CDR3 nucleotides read TGCGCCAGCAGCCAAGATGCAGGGAGTGTTACATTGCCCCTCCACTTT. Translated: CASSQDAGSVTLPLHF.

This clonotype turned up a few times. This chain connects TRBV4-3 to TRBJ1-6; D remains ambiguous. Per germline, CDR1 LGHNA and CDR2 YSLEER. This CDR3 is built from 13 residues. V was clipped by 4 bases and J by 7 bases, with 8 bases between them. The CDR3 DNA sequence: TGCGCCAGCAGCCCCAAAGGCAATTCACCCCTCCACTTT. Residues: CASSPKGNSPLHF.

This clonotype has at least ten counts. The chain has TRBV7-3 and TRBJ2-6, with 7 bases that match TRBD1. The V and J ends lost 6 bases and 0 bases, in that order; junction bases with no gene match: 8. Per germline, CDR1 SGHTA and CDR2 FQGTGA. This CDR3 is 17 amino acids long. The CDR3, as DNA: TGTGCCAGCAGTTCCAGACAGGGTGGCTCTGGGGCCAACGTCCTGACTTTC. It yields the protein CASSSRQGGSGANVLTF.